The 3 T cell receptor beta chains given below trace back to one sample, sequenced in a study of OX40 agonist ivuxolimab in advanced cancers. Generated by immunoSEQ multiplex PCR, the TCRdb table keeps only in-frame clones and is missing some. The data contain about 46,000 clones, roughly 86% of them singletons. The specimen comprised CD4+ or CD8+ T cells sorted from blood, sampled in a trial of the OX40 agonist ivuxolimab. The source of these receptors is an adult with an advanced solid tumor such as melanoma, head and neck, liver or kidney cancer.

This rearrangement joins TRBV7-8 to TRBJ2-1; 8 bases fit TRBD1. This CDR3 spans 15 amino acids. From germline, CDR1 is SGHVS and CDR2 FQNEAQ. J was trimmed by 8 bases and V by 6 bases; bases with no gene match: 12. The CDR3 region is CASRPTPGGWDEQFF. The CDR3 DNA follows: TGTGCCAGCAGACCCACTCCAGGGGGCTGGGATGAGCAGTTCTTC.

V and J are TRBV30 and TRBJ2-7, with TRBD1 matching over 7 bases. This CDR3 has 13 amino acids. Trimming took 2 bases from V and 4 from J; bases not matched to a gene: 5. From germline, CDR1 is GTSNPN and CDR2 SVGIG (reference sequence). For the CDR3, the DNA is TGTGCCTGGAGTATCGGCAGGGGGTACGAGCAGTACTTC. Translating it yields CAWSIGRGYEQYF.

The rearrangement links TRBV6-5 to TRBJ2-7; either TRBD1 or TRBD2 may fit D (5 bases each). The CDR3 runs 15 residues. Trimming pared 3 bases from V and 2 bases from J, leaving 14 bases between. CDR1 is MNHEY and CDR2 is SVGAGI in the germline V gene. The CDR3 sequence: CASSYLGAIPYEQYF. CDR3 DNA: TGTGCCAGCAGTTATCTCGGGGCCATTCCCTACGAGCAGTACTTC.